Presented here are 27 T cell receptor beta chains from one specimen sequenced in a study of monozygotic twins with inflammatory bowel disease. TCRdb processed the 5' RACE reads again and assigns one entry to each CDR3 protein, with no DNA. This table holds fewer than 450,000 distinct CDR3 sequences. Input material: blood. These receptors were obtained from a human donor with ulcerative colitis or Crohn's disease, or a healthy co-twin of an affected twin (not recorded which).

The rearrangement joins TRBV6-6 to TRBJ2-5. Germline V lookup: CDR1 MNHNY, CDR2 SVGAGI (reference sequence). This CDR3 contains 12 residues. CDR3 region: CASRGSQETQYF.

The chain links TRBV7-2 to TRBJ2-7; the D call from TCRdb, TRBD1, cannot be confirmed without DNA. CDR3 length: 15 amino acids. Germline lookup yields CDR1 SGHTA and CDR2 FQGNSA. CDR3 region: CASSLSGGPSYEQYF.

The V call is TRBV7-9, the J call TRBJ1-1. Per germline, CDR1 SEHNR and CDR2 FQNEAQ (reference sequence). The CDR3 totals 14 residues. The CDR3 is CASSPRSANTEAFF.

This rearrangement joins TRBV2 to TRBJ2-7; TCRdb designates TRBD1, a call that cannot be tested without DNA. Germline V gives CDR1 SNHLY, CDR2 FYNNEI. This CDR3 is 14 amino acids long. The CDR3 reads CARDGQSVSYEQYF.

The chain recombines TRBV29-1 with TRBJ2-3; absent DNA, TCRdb's TRBD2 call cannot be checked. The CDR3 covers 14 residues. Per the germline V gene, CDR1 is SQVTM and CDR2 is ANQGSEA. The CDR3 is CSVSRTRSTDTQYF.

The V and J genes are TRBV7-2 and TRBJ1-3. This CDR3 spans 14 amino acids. Germline-derived CDR1 and CDR2 are SGHTA and FQGNSA. The CDR3 protein is CASTGRTGGNTIYF.

This chain connects TRBV20-1 to TRBJ2-1; TCRdb lists TRBD1, though no DNA is available to test this call. The germline V gene has CDR1 DFQATT and CDR2 SNEGSKA (reference sequence). The CDR3 sequence is 18 residues long. CDR3 amino acids: CSLTGTGKILTSYNEQFF.

The chain uses TRBV30 and TRBJ1-5. Germline CDR1 is GTSNPN and CDR2 is SVGIG (reference sequence). This CDR3 is built from 14 residues. The CDR3 protein is CAWSVNMGNQPQHF.

The chain combines TRBV5-4 with TRBJ2-3; TCRdb proposes TRBD1, but this gene call is untestable without DNA. The CDR3 is 15 residues long. Germline CDR1 and CDR2: SGHNT and YYREEE (reference sequence). The CDR3 sequence: CASSPGQPGTDTQYF.

This chain connects TRBV20-1 to TRBJ2-1; TCRdb calls TRBD1, which cannot be checked without DNA. Germline CDR1 and CDR2: DFQATT and SNEGSKA (reference sequence). The CDR3 covers 15 residues. The CDR3 loop reads CSARFMARRNNEQFF.

The rearrangement joins TRBV28 to TRBJ1-4; TCRdb proposes TRBD1, but this gene call is untestable without DNA. The germline V gene encodes CDR1 MDHEN and CDR2 SYDVKM. The CDR3 is made up of 14 amino acids. CDR3: CASSRRQGREKLFF.

The chain employs TRBV7-3 and TRBJ1-1; TCRdb's D call, TRBD1, is unchecked because there is no DNA. The CDR3 spans 15 residues. The germline V gene has CDR1 SGHTA and CDR2 FQGTGA. CDR3 sequence: CASSLDTGTYTEAFF.

The chain couples TRBV7-2 to TRBJ2-3. The CDR3 is 13 amino acids. The germline V gene has CDR1 SGHTA and CDR2 FQGNSA. This CDR3 reads CASSLAYTDTQYF.

The chain is built from TRBV7-9 and TRBJ1-2. Germline V gene data show CDR1 as SEHNR and CDR2 as FQNEAQ (reference sequence). This CDR3 contains 15 residues. Here the CDR3 reads CASSANAGLNYGYTF.

This sequence joins TRBV6-2 or TRBV6-3 and TRBJ1-2. The CDR3 is 19 residues long. Germline V lookup: CDR1 MNHEY, CDR2 SVGEGT. CDR3 sequence: CASSSWATGVDALNYGYTF.

This chain joins TRBV7-9 and TRBJ2-2; without DNA, the TCRdb call of TRBD2 cannot be checked. This CDR3 region has 13 residues. Germline V CDR1 and CDR2: SEHNR, FQNEAQ (reference sequence). Here the CDR3 reads CASSPRDYGELFF.

CDR3: CSVWGGSTDTQYF. This chain uses TRBV29-1 with TRBJ2-3; TCRdb returns TRBD1, unconfirmable since there is no DNA. Germline assignment: CDR1 SQVTM and CDR2 ANQGSEA. This CDR3 comprises 13 residues.

This chain connects TRBV20-1 to TRBJ1-1. Looked up from germline, CDR1 is DFQATT and CDR2 is SNEGSKA (reference sequence). The CDR3 consists of 13 residues. CDR3 residues: CSARAQMGTEAFF.

CDR3 region: CASSSLIRTGGREQYF. The J gene is TRBJ2-7, the V gene TRBV12-3 or TRBV12-4; absent DNA, TCRdb's TRBD1 call cannot be checked. CDR3 length: 16 residues.

The chain has TRBV29-1 and TRBJ2-3; TCRdb designates TRBD1, a call that cannot be tested without DNA. In germline, CDR1 is SQVTM, CDR2 ANQGSEA. There are 13 residues in the CDR3. The CDR3 spells CSAATGDGDTQYF.

The chain joins TRBV5-1 to TRBJ2-1; the TCRdb D gene call, TRBD2, has no DNA to confirm it. CDR3 size: 14 residues. CDR1 is SGHRS, CDR2 YFSETQ, per germline. This CDR3 is CASRLAGDYNEQFF.

The chain has TRBV7-6 and TRBJ2-3; the TCRdb call, TRBD1, lacks DNA for checking. This CDR3 has 17 residues. The germline CDR1 and CDR2 sequences are SGHVS and FNYEAQ. The CDR3 reads CASSLVAVGTVPYTQYF.

The chain links TRBV5-1 to TRBJ2-3. Germline V CDR1 and CDR2: SGHRS, YFSETQ. The CDR3 loop spans 17 amino acids. CDR3 protein: CASSLPGRWRSTDTQYF.

V is TRBV5-1 and J is TRBJ1-1; TCRdb returns TRBD1, unconfirmable since there is no DNA. There are 14 residues in the CDR3. CDR1 SGHRS and CDR2 YFSETQ come from the germline V gene. CDR3 region: CASSQQGKGTEAFF.

The gene calls are TRBV6-2 or TRBV6-3 and TRBJ1-3. The CDR3 sequence is 18 residues long. Looked up from germline, CDR1 is MNHEY and CDR2 is SVGEGT. The CDR3 is CASSYSKGSAFSGNTIYF.

The V gene is TRBV6-2 or TRBV6-3, the J gene TRBJ2-1; TCRdb indicates TRBD2, and absent DNA this call remains unverified. The CDR3 runs to 15 residues. Per germline, CDR1 MNHEY and CDR2 SVGEGT. This chain's CDR3 is CASSYRGTSVDEQFF.

Here the CDR3 reads CASNAAGSTDTQYF. V usage is TRBV5-1 and J usage is TRBJ2-3. The CDR3 totals 14 residues. The V gene's germline CDR1 is SGHRS and CDR2 YFSETQ. The full variable domain, completed using reference TRBV5-1 and TRBJ2-3, is KAGVTQTPRYLIKTRGQQVTLSCSPISGHRSVSWYQQTPGQGLQFLFEYFSETQRNKGNFPGRFSGRQFSNSRSEMNVSTLELGDSALYLCASNAAGSTDTQYFGPGTRLTVL.